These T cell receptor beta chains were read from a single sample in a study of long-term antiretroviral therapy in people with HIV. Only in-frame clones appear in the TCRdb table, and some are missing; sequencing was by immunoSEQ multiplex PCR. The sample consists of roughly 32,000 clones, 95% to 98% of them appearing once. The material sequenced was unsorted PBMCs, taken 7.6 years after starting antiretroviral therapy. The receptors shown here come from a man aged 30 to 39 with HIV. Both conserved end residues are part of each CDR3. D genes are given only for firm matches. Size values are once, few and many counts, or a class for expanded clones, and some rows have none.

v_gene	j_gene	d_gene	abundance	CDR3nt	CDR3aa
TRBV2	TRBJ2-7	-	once	TGTGCCAGCAGAGCCCGGGACAACTACGAGCAGTACTTC	CASRARDNYEQYF
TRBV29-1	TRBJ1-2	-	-	TGCAGCGTCGTTCCCTCTAAGGGCTATGGCTACACCTTC	CSVVPSKGYGYTF
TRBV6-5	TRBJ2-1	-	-	TGTGCCAGCAGTAGGGGTGTATACAATGAGCAGTTCTTC	CASSRGVYNEQFF
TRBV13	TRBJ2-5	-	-	TGTGCCAGCAGCCGGGCCTCCGAGGAGACCCAGTACTTC	CASSRASEETQYF
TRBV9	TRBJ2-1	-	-	TGTGCCAGCAGCTCTAGTGGTCCTGAGCAGTTCTTC	CASSSSGPEQFF
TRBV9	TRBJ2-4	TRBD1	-	TGTGCCAGCAGCGGCCGGGACAGGAGGCCGGGAGCCAAAAACATTCAGTACTTC	CASSGRDRRPGAKNIQYF
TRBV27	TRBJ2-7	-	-	TGTGCCAGCAGTTTCATCGGAACCTACGAGCAGTACTTC	CASSFIGTYEQYF
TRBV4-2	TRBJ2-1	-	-	TGTGCCAGCAGCCAAGAAAGCTCCTACAATGAGCAGTTCTTC	CASSQESSYNEQFF
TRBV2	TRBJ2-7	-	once	TGTGCCAGCACTTGGGACGGATCCTACGAGCAGTACTTC	CASTWDGSYEQYF
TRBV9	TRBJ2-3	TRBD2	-	TGTGCCAGCAGCGTAGGTAGCGGGGCCCCCGGGGATACGCAGTATTTT	CASSVGSGAPGDTQYF
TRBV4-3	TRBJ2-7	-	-	TGCGCCAGCAGCCAAGAAGGCAGGGGCTACGAGCAGTACTTC	CASSQEGRGYEQYF
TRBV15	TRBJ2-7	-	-	TGTGCCACCAGCAGAAGTCCCGCTTACGAGCAGTACTTC	CATSRSPAYEQYF
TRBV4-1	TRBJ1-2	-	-	TGCGCCAGCAGCCAAGTAGCCCTCTATGGCTACACCTTC	CASSQVALYGYTF
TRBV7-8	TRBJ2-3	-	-	TGTGCCAGCAGCTTAGTCCGGAGCACAGATACGCAGTATTTT	CASSLVRSTDTQYF
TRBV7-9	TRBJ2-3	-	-	TGTGCCAGCCTACCAGGGATTAGCACAGATACGCAGTATTTT	CASLPGISTDTQYF
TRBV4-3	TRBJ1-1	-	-	TGCGCCAGCAGCCAAGGTCGAGGCGATGGTGAAGCTTTCTTT	CASSQGRGDGEAFF
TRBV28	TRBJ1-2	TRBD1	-	TGTGCCAGCAGTTTAATATCTGACAGGGGGCTCACCTTC	CASSLISDRGLTF
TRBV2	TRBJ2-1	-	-	TGTGCCAGCGGGGGACACTACAATGAGCAGTTCTTC	CASGGHYNEQFF
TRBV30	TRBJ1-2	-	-	TGTGCCTGGAGTACAGCAAGCTATGGCTACACCTTC	CAWSTASYGYTF
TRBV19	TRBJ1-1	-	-	TGTGCCAGTAGTATAAGGCAGGGGAACACTGAAGCTTTCTTT	CASSIRQGNTEAFF
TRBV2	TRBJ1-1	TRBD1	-	TGTGCCAGCAGGGTACTGGACAGGGGGAACACTGAAGCTTTCTTT	CASRVLDRGNTEAFF
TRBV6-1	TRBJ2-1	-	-	TGTGCCAGCAGCGGATACGTGGATGAGCAGTTCTTC	CASSGYVDEQFF
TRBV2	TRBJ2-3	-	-	TGTGCCAGCTCGGGATACCGCACAGATACGCAGTATTTT	CASSGYRTDTQYF
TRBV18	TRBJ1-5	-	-	TGTGCCAGCTCATATACAGGGCCACATCAGCCCCAGCATTTT	CASSYTGPHQPQHF
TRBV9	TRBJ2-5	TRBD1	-	TGTGCCAGCAGCGTAGAATTTGGGACAGGTGAGACCCAGTACTTC	CASSVEFGTGETQYF
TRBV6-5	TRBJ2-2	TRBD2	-	TGTGCCAGCAGTCCGGGAGGGGTCGCGGGGGAGCTGTTTTTT	CASSPGGVAGELFF
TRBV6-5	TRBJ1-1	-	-	TGTGCCAGCGGATACGGGAGAGCGGCTTTCTTT	CASGYGRAAFF
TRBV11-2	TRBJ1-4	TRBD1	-	TGTGCCAGCAGCGCGCCGGGACAGGGGGGCGGAAAACTGTTTTTT	CASSAPGQGGGKLFF
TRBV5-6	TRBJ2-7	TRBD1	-	TGTGCCAGCAGCTTGAGGACAGGGGGCGCGCTGACCTACGAGCAGTACTTC	CASSLRTGGALTYEQYF
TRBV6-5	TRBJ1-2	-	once	TGTGCCAGCAGTTGGGGCAGGCTGGGCTATGGCTACACCTTC	CASSWGRLGYGYTF
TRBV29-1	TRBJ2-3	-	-	TGCAGCGTTGCGCCCCTACCTAGCCGGGGCGCAGATACGCAGTATTTT	CSVAPLPSRGADTQYF
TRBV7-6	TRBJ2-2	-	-	TGTGCCAGCTCAGCTTGGGCCCTCGGCGGGGAGCTGTTTTTT	CASSAWALGGELFF
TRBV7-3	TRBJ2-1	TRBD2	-	TGTGCCAGCAGCTTATTAGCGGGAGGGCCCGGCAATGAGCAGTTCTTC	CASSLLAGGPGNEQFF
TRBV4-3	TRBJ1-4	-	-	TGCGCCAGCAGCCAAAATGGGCAGGCCCGGGAAAAACTGTTTTTT	CASSQNGQAREKLFF